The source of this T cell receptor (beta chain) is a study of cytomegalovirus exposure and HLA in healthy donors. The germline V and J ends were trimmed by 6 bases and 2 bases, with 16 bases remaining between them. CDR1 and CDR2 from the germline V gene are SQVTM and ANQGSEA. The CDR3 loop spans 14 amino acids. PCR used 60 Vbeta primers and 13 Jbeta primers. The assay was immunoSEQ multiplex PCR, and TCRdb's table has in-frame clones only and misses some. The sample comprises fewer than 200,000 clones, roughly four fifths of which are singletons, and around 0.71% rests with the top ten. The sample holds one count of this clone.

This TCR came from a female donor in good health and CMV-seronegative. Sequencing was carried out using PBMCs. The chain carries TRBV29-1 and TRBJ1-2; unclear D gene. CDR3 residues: CSVKRGGGNYGYTF. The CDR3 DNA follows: TGCAGCGTCAAAAGAGGTGGCGGGAACTATGGCTACACCTTC.